The next 6 T cell receptor beta chains were all read from a single sample in a study of T cells in women clearing cervical HPV infection. Method: immunoSEQ multiplex PCR; TCRdb's copy keeps in-frame clones and lacks some. This repertoire includes 27,000 or so clones. The specimen was blood buffy coat. The receptors derive from a woman between 18 and 75 years old with a cervical HPV16 infection that either progressed to CIN3+ or cleared (not recorded which).

Worth noting for this clone: The read gets to within 3 residues of the CDR3 end, and the germline J gene fills in the rest. The V call is TRBV2, the J call TRBJ1-6; TRBD1 is a possible D gene (6 bases). V was shortened by 8 bases and J by 7 bases, with 9 bases between the two germline ends. This CDR3 comprises 12 residues. From germline, CDR1 is SNHLY and CDR2 FYNNEI. The CDR3 bases that were read are TGTGCCAGCGGACAGAACAATTCACCC. It yields the protein CASGQNNSP. The entire CDR3 is CASGQNNSPLHF.

Details on this clone: The CDR3 end lies 3 residues beyond the end of the read and is filled in from the germline J gene. The V and J genes are TRBV2 and TRBJ1-2; the D gene is possibly TRBD1 (5 bases). CDR3 length: 15 amino acids. CDR1 SNHLY and CDR2 FYNNEI come from the germline V gene. Partial CDR3 DNA: TGTGCCAGCAGTGAGGAGCGGGGAGCGGGGGATACC. The encoded protein is CASSEERGAGDT. The complete CDR3 sequence is CASSEERGAGDTYTF.

Notes on this clone: The observed sequence ends 3 residues before the CDR3 terminus, with the missing tail filled in from the germline J gene. This sequence joins TRBV19 and TRBJ2-1; TRBD2 agrees at 8 bases. The CDR3 spans 14 residues. V lost 3 bases, J lost 6 bases, and 4 bases stayed unmatched. Germline V gives CDR1 LNHDA, CDR2 SQIVND (reference sequence). CDR3 DNA (partial): TGTGCCAGTAGTATGAGAGCGGGAGTCAATGAG. Its protein product is CASSMRAGVNE. The entire CDR3 is CASSMRAGVNEQFF.

Notes on this clone: The sequence runs out 3 residues before the end of the CDR3; the remainder is reconstructed from the germline J gene. The genes are TRBV19 and TRBJ2-2; 10 bases fit TRBD1. The CDR3 has 14 residues. The germline CDR1 and CDR2 sequences are LNHDA and SQIVND (reference sequence). The part of the CDR3 DNA that was read is TGTGCCAGTAGCTCGACAGGGGGCGCGGGAAAG. Translated, it gives CASSSTGGAGK. The CDR3, in full, reads CASSSTGGAGKLFF.

As regards this clone: The read comes to an end 3 residues before the CDR3 does, leaving the germline J gene to fill in the end. J is TRBJ2-7 and V is TRBV19; TRBD1 is a possible D gene (5 bases). CDR1 LNHDA and CDR2 SQIVND come from the germline V gene (reference sequence). The CDR3 spans 16 residues. V dropped 1 base and J dropped 3 bases, with 16 bases sitting between them. CDR3 bases read: TGTGCCAGTAGTATAGTCCCCGACAGTGCCTACTACGAG. Protein: CASSIVPDSAYYE. The CDR3 in full is CASSIVPDSAYYEQYF.

Comment on this clone: The read ends 3 residues before the CDR3 terminus; that terminus is restored from the germline J gene. V is TRBV7-9 and J is TRBJ2-7, with D maybe TRBD1 (5 bases). This CDR3 contains 14 residues. The germline V and J ends were trimmed by 1 base and 2 bases, with 9 bases remaining between them. Looked up from germline, CDR1 is SEHNR and CDR2 is FQNEAQ (reference sequence). CDR3 bases read: TGTGCCAGCAGCTTAGGGGGCCAGCCCTACGAG. The encoded protein is CASSLGGQPYE. From start to end, the CDR3 is CASSLGGQPYEQYF.